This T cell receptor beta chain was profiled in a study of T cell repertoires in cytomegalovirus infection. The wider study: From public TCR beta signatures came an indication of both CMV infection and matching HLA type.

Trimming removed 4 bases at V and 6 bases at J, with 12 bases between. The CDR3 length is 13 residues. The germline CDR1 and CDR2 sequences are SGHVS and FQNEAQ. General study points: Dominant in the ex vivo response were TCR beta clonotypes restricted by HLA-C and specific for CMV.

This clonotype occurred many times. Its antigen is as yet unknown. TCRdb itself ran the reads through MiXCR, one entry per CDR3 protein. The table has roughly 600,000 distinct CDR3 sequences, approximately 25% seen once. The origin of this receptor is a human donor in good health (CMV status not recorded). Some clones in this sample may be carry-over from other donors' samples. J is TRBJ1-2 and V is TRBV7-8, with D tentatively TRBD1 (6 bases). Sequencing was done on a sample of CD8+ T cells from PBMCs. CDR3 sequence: CASSSRGNNGYTF. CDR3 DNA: TGTGCCAGCAGCTCCAGGGGAAACAATGGCTACACCTTC. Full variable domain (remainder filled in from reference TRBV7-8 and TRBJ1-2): GAGVSQSPRYKVAKRGQDVALRCDPISGHVSLFWYQQALGQGPEFLTYFQNEAQLDKSGLPSDRFFAERPEGSVSTLKIQRTQQEDSAVYLCASSSRGNNGYTFGSGTRLTVV.